This T cell receptor (beta chain) was sequenced in a study of siplizumab effects on memory and regulatory T cells (dated by TCRdb to between 2017 and 2020). Describing the broader study: The study examined how the anti-CD2 antibody siplizumab affects alloreactive T-cell subsets in allogeneic mixed lymphocyte reactions built from human PBMCs.

V loses 2 bases of germline sequence and J loses 0 bases, and the interval between the two ends is 8 bases. Including the terminal cysteine and phenylalanine, the CDR3 comprises 15 residues. Only CDR3 DNA remains: 45 bases, in frame from the first base. CDR1 and CDR2 are drawn from the germline V gene (reference sequence): WNHNN, SYGVQD. The method was the immunoSEQ multiplex PCR assay. About 10^5 TCR templates per sample were assayed by the deep sequencing platform. Genomic DNA extracted from sorted T cells was the material used for TCRbeta CDR3 sequencing. The authors' pipeline ran thus. The R programming language was used for clonal analysis of the TCRbeta CDR3 data. Alloreactive CD4+ and CD8+ clones were defined by comparing unstimulated samples with post-reaction CFSE-low samples. By matching sequences to the repertoires of sorted unstimulated Treg and non-Treg cells, each alloreactive CD4+ clone was assigned a regulatory or non-regulatory origin. In TCRdb, the immuneACCESS table is reduced to in-frame sequences with V and J assigned. These tables do not hold every clone; where another copy was compared, an unresolved V gene accounts for under half, and the others remain unexplained. That table supplies the V and J calls and clone size; D and trimming were determined from the DNA. The sample table holds about 120,000 clones, of which about 94% were seen once. The leading ten clones occupy over 0.15% of the sample.

Sorted unstimulated T cells, along with proliferating T cells recovered from mixed lymphocyte reactions, underwent TCRbeta CDR3 sequencing. Fresh whole blood from around 11 HLA-typed healthy donors was used to isolate PBMCs. To map where alloreactive clones came from, CD4+ non-regulatory T cells in the unstimulated state were FACS-sorted. This clone was detected a few times. It lacks a known antigen. No base quality values were provided; no much bigger clone lies one nucleotide off. Overall results and qualifications from the work: In reactions with siplizumab, an average of about 62% of mappable alloreactive CD4+ clones were Treg-derived, compared with roughly 30% in control reactions. Unstimulated naive T cells appeared to be more diverse than memory T cells, and naive cells seemed to make a substantial contribution to the alloresponse. For roughly 75-95% of proliferating CD4+ or CD8+ clones, no naive or memory phenotype could be assigned. Because sequences at frequencies below about 10^-5 were poorly captured, only a minor fraction of alloreactive clones could be mapped back to unstimulated subsets. Siplizumab significantly reduced the cumulative frequency of alloreactive sequences traceable to unstimulated CD4+ memory T cells. Whether proliferating Tregs from siplizumab cultures were suppressive was not functionally confirmed.

The sample consisted of non-Treg CD4+ T cells sorted from blood. In the paper's terms, the cell subset or site label means: FACS-sorted unstimulated CD4+ non-regulatory T cells. The rearranged segments are TRBV10-1 and TRBJ1-5; the D gene cannot be resolved reliably. The sequence was obtained from a human donor in good health. The CDR3 loop reads CASSEPGNSNQPQHF. The DNA sequence reads TGCGCCAGCAGTGAGCCTGGGAATAGCAATCAGCCCCAGCATTTT.